Reported below is one TCR beta chain. Its antigen is currently unknown. CDR1 and CDR2 (germline): SQVTM, ANQGSEA. V was clipped by 4 bases and J by 2 bases, with 15 bases between them. This CDR3 spans 14 amino acids. There was relapse after autologous stem cell transplantation in every patient, and there was variation in brentuximab vedotin exposure. Best responses fell into complete response, partial response or progressive disease. Method: immunoSEQ multiplex PCR; TCRdb's copy keeps in-frame clones and lacks some. In the table there are about 40,000 clones, more than 75% of which are singletons. The data derive from a study of PD-1 blockade in classical Hodgkin lymphoma. Overall study context: Each patient was given nivolumab 3 mg/kg through a vein every 2 weeks.

Whole-study findings and limits: Reported findings placed baseline TCR diversity lower in newly diagnosed patients (compared with healthy donors). Significant TCR diversity gains by C4D1 occurred in CD4+ but not CD8+ cells.

The chain links TRBV29-1 to TRBJ2-7; D possibly corresponds to TRBD1 (5 bases). Sequencing used peripheral blood mononuclear cells (PBMCs), obtained at baseline. This receptor was taken from a human donor with classical Hodgkin lymphoma. The CDR3 region has the DNA TGCAGCGTTGTATCCGAGACAGATACCTACGAGCAGTACTTC. Translation gives CSVVSETDTYEQYF.